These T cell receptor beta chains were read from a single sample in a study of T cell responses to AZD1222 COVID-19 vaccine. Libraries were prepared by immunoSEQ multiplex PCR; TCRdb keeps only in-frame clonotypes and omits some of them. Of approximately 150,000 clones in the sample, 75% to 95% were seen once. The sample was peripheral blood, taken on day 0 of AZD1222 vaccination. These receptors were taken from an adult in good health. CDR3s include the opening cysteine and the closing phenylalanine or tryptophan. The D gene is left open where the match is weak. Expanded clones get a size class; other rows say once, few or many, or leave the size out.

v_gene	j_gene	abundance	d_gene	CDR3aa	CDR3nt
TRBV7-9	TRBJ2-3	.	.	CASSLPGPAPTDTQYF	TGTGCCAGCAGCTTACCAGGCCCGGCACCCACAGATACGCAGTATTTT
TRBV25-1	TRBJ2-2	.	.	CASTNGAGELFF	TGTGCCAGCACTAACGGGGCCGGGGAGCTGTTTTTT
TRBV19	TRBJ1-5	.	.	CASSLGQPNQPQHF	TGTGCCAGTAGTCTAGGACAGCCAAATCAGCCCCAGCATTTT
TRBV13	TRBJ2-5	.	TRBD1	CASSLLQGALISENQETQYF	TGTGCCAGCAGCTTATTACAGGGGGCGCTTATCTCAGAAAACCAAGAGACCCAGTACTTC
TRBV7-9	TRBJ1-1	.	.	CASSLALNRGEAFF	TGTGCCAGCAGCTTAGCGCTAAACAGAGGTGAAGCTTTCTTT
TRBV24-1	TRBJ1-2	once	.	CATSDSRISNYGYTF	TGTGCCACCAGTGATTCCAGAATAAGCAACTATGGCTACACCTTC
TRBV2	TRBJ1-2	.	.	CASSFDGNYGYTF	TGTGCCAGCAGTTTTGACGGCAACTATGGCTACACCTTC
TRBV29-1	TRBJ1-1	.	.	CSARRGGLYTEAFF	TGCAGCGCCCGGCGGGGGGGATTGTACACTGAAGCTTTCTTT
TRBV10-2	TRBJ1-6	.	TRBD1	CASSLQQGAIEPLHF	TGCGCCAGCAGTCTACAACAGGGGGCGATCGAACCCCTCCACTTT
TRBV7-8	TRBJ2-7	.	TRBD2	CASSPGTSGALLSGEQYF	TGTGCCAGCAGCCCCGGGACTAGCGGGGCTCTGCTTTCGGGGGAGCAGTACTTC
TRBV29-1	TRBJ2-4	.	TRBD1	CSVTRGYAKNIQYF	TGCAGCGTTACCAGGGGGTACGCCAAAAACATTCAGTACTTC
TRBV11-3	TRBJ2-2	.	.	CASSPRVGELFF	TGTGCCAGCAGCCCCCGGGTCGGGGAGCTGTTTTTT
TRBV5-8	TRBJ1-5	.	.	CASTSLPLSNQPQHF	TGTGCCAGCACCTCCTTACCCCTTAGCAATCAGCCCCAGCATTTT
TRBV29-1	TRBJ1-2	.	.	CSVEVGEDGYTF	TGCAGCGTTGAAGTAGGAGAGGATGGCTACACCTTC
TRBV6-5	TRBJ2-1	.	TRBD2	CASSYSAGREDEQFF	TGTGCCAGCAGTTACTCGGCAGGTCGGGAGGATGAGCAGTTCTTC
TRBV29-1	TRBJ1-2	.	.	CSVDKQSYGYTF	TGCAGCGTTGACAAGCAAAGCTATGGCTACACCTTC
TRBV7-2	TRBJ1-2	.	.	CASSLASGLPGGYTF	TGTGCCAGCAGCTTAGCATCAGGGCTGCCTGGGGGCTACACCTTC
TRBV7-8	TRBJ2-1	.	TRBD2	CASSLGASGGHNEQFF	TGTGCCAGCAGCTTAGGGGCTAGCGGGGGGCACAATGAGCAGTTCTTC
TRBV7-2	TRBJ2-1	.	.	CASSLRGRGNDNEQFF	TGTGCCAGCAGCTTAAGAGGACGGGGGAATGATAATGAGCAGTTCTTC
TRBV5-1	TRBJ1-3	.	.	CASSLGGGNTIYF	TGCGCCAGCAGCTTGGGAGGTGGAAACACCATATATTTT
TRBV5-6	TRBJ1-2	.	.	CATPAAFYGYTF	TGTGCCACCCCGGCAGCATTCTATGGCTACACCTTC
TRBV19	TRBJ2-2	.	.	CASSRQPNTGELFF	TGTGCCAGTAGTCGACAGCCGAACACCGGGGAGCTGTTTTTT
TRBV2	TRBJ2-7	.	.	CASKLEQRLSYEQYF	TGTGCCAGCAAATTGGAACAGAGGCTCTCCTACGAGCAGTACTTC
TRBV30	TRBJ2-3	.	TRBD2	CAWSVPAAGETDTQYF	TGTGCCTGGAGTGTTCCGGCGGCGGGAGAAACAGATACGCAGTATTTT
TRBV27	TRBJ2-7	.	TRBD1	CASSYTPTGGDEQYF	TGTGCCAGCAGTTATACCCCGACAGGGGGCGACGAGCAGTACTTC
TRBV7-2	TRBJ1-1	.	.	CASSLSTGGGPAFF	TGTGCCAGCAGCCTGTCGACAGGCGGCGGCCCAGCTTTCTTT
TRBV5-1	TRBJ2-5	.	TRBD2	CASSLAGLAGEVTQYF	TGCGCCAGCAGCTTGGCCGGACTAGCGGGAGAGGTGACCCAGTACTTC
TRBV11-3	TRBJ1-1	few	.	CASSPRLGGEAFF	TGTGCCAGCAGCCCCCGTTTGGGGGGTGAAGCTTTCTTT
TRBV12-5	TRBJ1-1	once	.	CASGYVVNTEAFF	TGTGCTAGTGGTTATGTGGTGAACACTGAAGCTTTCTTT
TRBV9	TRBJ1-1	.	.	CASSLRHPNTEAFF	TGTGCCAGCAGCCTCCGACACCCGAACACTGAAGCTTTCTTT
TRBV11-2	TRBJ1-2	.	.	CASSLGSNGAGYTF	TGTGCCAGCAGCTTAGGTTCTAATGGGGCTGGCTACACCTTC
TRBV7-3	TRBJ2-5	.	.	CASSLRDWETQYF	TGTGCCAGCAGCTTAAGGGATTGGGAGACCCAGTACTTC
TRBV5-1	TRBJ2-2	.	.	CASSQFGGPNTGELFF	TGCGCCAGCAGCCAATTCGGGGGGCCGAACACCGGGGAGCTGTTTTTT
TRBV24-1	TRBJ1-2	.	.	CATSEGGDGYTF	TGTGCCACCAGTGAGGGGGGCGATGGCTACACCTTC
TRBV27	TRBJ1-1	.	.	CASRYGAEAFF	TGTGCCAGCAGGTATGGGGCTGAAGCTTTCTTT
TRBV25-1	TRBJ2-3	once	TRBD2	CASKRGTDTQYF	TGTGCCAGCAAGCGGGGTACAGATACGCAGTATTTT
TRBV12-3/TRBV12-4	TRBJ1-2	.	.	CASSLRSYGYTF	TGTGCCAGCAGTTTAAGAAGCTATGGCTACACCTTC